What follows is one T cell receptor (beta chain) and its context. Its antigen is not known. The source of the sample is a study of cytomegalovirus exposure and HLA in healthy donors. About the study: Among 150 million to 200 million T cells, an earlier analysis found roughly 100 million unique TCR beta sequences. Most donors, roughly 82% of several hundred genotyped, fell in the Caucasian-associated ancestry cluster. Study-wide results and limits: Further analysis, carried out later, found HLA-associated TCR beta chains more clonally expanded than equally common other chains. In all likelihood, a cluster of highly shared sequence variants was a sequencing artifact.

Primers: 60 Vbeta forward and 13 Jbeta reverse. The protocol was immunoSEQ multiplex PCR, while the TCRdb copy is restricted to in-frame clones and leaves out a portion. This sample has roughly 93,000 clones, with 80% found just once. The length of the CDR3 is 15 residues. V lost 0 bases and J 9 bases, leaving 12 bases between the germline ends. CDR1 and CDR2 from the germline V gene are MNHEY and SVGAGI. The origin of this receptor is a man between 25 and 39 years old in good health and CMV-seronegative. The V gene is TRBV6-5, the J gene TRBJ1-6, with D uncertain. Sequencing used PBMCs. The CDR3 spells CASSYSGLRGSPLHF. CDR3 in DNA: TGTGCCAGCAGTTACTCCGGACTACGAGGTTCACCCCTCCACTTT.